Below, 12 T cell receptor beta chains from the same sample are listed, as sequenced in a study of T cell changes during pregnancy in multiple sclerosis. Only in-frame clones appear in the TCRdb table, and some are missing; sequencing was by immunoSEQ multiplex PCR. Of under 70,000 clones in the sample, about 89% are singletons; the top ten hold 0.6% to 0.9%. This specimen consisted of CD4+ T cells from peripheral blood mononuclear cells, obtained in the first trimester of pregnancy. These receptors all come from a female donor with multiple sclerosis, enrolled in a pregnancy study.

The J gene is TRBJ1-2, the V gene TRBV4-1; no firm D call. CDR1 is MGHRA, CDR2 YSYEKL, per germline. The V gene lost 1 base and the J gene lost 3 bases, with 9 bases spanning the gap. The CDR3 extends over 14 amino acids. The CDR3 DNA reads TGCGCCAGCAGCCAAGGGAGGTGGGACTATGGCTACACCTTC. As protein: CASSQGRWDYGYTF.

This clone has a single count. The chain is built from TRBV5-5 and TRBJ1-4; no reliable D call. The CDR3 covers 16 residues. The V end lost 4 bases, the J end lost 2 bases, and 15 bases lay between the germline ends. Germline V lookup: CDR1 SGHKS, CDR2 YYEKEE (reference sequence). The CDR3 sequence is CASSQPGLGTNEKLFF. The DNA of the CDR3 is TGTGCCAGCAGCCAACCGGGGTTGGGTACTAATGAAAAACTGTTTTTT.

V is TRBV4-1 and J is TRBJ2-1; 12 bases fit TRBD2. Trimming at V came to 1 base and at J to 4 bases, leaving 2 bases not matched to a gene. The CDR3 spans 16 residues. From germline, CDR1 is MGHRA and CDR2 YSYEKL. The CDR3 DNA reads TGCGCCAGCAGCCAAGGTCTAGCGGGGGGGTACAATGAGCAGTTCTTC. The encoded protein is CASSQGLAGGYNEQFF.

A remark on this clone: This sample also contains other DNA sequences that code for the same CDR3. This chain connects TRBV6-5 to TRBJ1-1, with D perhaps TRBD1 (5 bases). CDR1 is MNHEY, CDR2 SVGAGI, per germline. V was cut by 5 bases and J by 1 base, with 8 bases left in between. The length of the CDR3 is 13 residues. The CDR3, as DNA: TGTGCCAGCAGTCCTACAGGGAACACTGAAGCTTTCTTT. This sequence encodes CASSPTGNTEAFF.

A single count supports this clone. The rearrangement links TRBV30 to TRBJ2-7; D may be TRBD1 (6 bases). This CDR3 region has 12 residues. Trimming took off 3 bases at V and 5 bases at J, with 11 bases between the two ends. Germline CDR1 GTSNPN, CDR2 SVGIG (reference sequence). The CDR3 nucleotides are TGTGCCTGGAGACAGGGTATCCACGAGCAGTACTTC. Amino acid sequence: CAWRQGIHEQYF.

This clone has just a few counts. The CDR3 sequence: CASSLESHTTSYETQYF. For the CDR3, the DNA is TGTGCCAGCAGCTTAGAGTCTCACACGACTAGTTACGAGACCCAGTACTTC. The chain has TRBV11-2 and TRBJ2-5; D perhaps matches TRBD2 (6 bases). The CDR3 is 17 residues long. V dropped 0 bases and J dropped 5 bases, with 19 bases sitting between them. Germline values: CDR1 SGHAT, CDR2 FQNNGV.

The rearrangement uses TRBV7-2 and TRBJ1-2; D gene uncertain. The V end lost 2 bases, the J end lost 7 bases, and 11 bases lay between the germline ends. The CDR3 has 13 residues. Germline lookup yields CDR1 SGHTA and CDR2 FQGNSA. CDR3 sequence (DNA): TGTGCCAGCAGCTTAAGTCCCGCGGGTGGCTACACCTTC. Amino acid sequence: CASSLSPAGGYTF.

The rearrangement uses TRBV7-9 and TRBJ1-3; 12 nucleotides align to TRBD1. CDR1 is SEHNR, CDR2 FQNEAQ, per germline (reference sequence). V trimming: 4 bases; J trimming: 5 bases; junction bases outside the gene matches: 3. This CDR3 contains 15 residues. The CDR3: CASSSGTGGRNTIYF. The DNA of the CDR3 is TGTGCCAGCAGCTCCGGGACAGGGGGCAGAAACACCATATATTTT.

CDR3 nucleotide sequence: TGTGCCAGTAGGCGGACAGAGGCCCGTTTGAACACTGAAGCTTTCTTT. It codes for CASRRTEARLNTEAFF. The rearrangement uses TRBV19 and TRBJ1-1, with D possibly being TRBD1 (6 bases). The germline V gene has CDR1 LNHDA and CDR2 SQIVND (reference sequence). V shed 6 bases and J shed 0 bases, with 17 bases lying between them. The CDR3 is made up of 16 amino acids.

The rearrangement joins TRBV5-6 to TRBJ2-7; tentative D call: TRBD2 (7 bases). The CDR3 runs 17 residues. Germline CDR1 SGHDT, CDR2 YYEEEE. Deletions cut 1 base from V and 3 bases from J, with 20 bases between. The CDR3 DNA is TGTGCCAGCAGCTTGAGGGGGGGGGCCTCTCGATTCTACGAGCAGTACTTC. Protein: CASSLRGGASRFYEQYF. The whole variable domain, filled in from reference TRBV5-6 and TRBJ2-7, reads DAGVTQSPTHLIKTRGQQVTLRCSPKSGHDTVSWYQQALGQGPQFIFQYYEEEERQRGNFPDRFSGHQFPNYSSELNVNALLLGDSALYLCASSLRGGASRFYEQYFGPGTRLTVT.

The chain is built from TRBV10-3 and TRBJ1-6; perhaps TRBD1 as D (6 bases). V shed 4 bases and J shed 6 bases, with 13 bases lying between them. The CDR3 length is 15 residues. In germline, CDR1 is ENHRY, CDR2 SYGVKD. The CDR3 DNA reads TGTGCCATCAGTGGAGCAGGGGTAATTAATTCACCCCTCCACTTT. It is translated as CAISGAGVINSPLHF.

The rearrangement uses TRBV7-2 and TRBJ1-3; the match to TRBD1 covers 9 bases. The germline CDR1 and CDR2 sequences are SGHTA and FQGNSA. Unmatched junction bases numbered 6, after V lost 5 bases and J lost 4 bases. The CDR3 extends over 15 amino acids. The chain's CDR3 is CASSPNRGPGNTIYF. The DNA of the CDR3 is TGTGCCAGCAGCCCGAACAGGGGGCCAGGAAACACCATATATTTT.